These 23 T cell receptor beta chains share one sample of origin, sequenced in a study of T cell repertoires in ileal Crohn's disease. Clones were sequenced by immunoSEQ multiplex PCR, and TCRdb holds only the in-frame ones, with some missing. This sample has approximately 13,000 clones, with around two thirds found just once. The sequenced sample was ileal tissue. All receptors derive from an adult with Crohn's disease.

This sequence joins TRBV10-1 and TRBJ2-3; TRBD2 agrees at 9 bases. CDR1 WNHNN and CDR2 SYGVQD come from the germline V gene (reference sequence). The CDR3 contains 14 residues. The ends lost 10 bases at V and 4 bases at J; junction bases unmatched: 9. CDR3 coding DNA: TGCGCCACTCAACTAGCGGGCAATCCAGATACGCAGTATTTT. This translates into CATQLAGNPDTQYF.

V and J are TRBV30 and TRBJ1-2; no clear D gene. Trimming stripped 1 base from V and 7 bases from J, with 10 bases between. CDR1 is GTSNPN and CDR2 is SVGIG in the germline V gene (reference sequence). The CDR3 sequence is 12 residues long. CDR3 DNA sequence: TGTGCCTGGAGTGCGGGTCGCGGTGGCTACACCTTC. As protein: CAWSAGRGGYTF.

V gene TRBV6-1 combines with J gene TRBJ2-7; D is undetermined. The CDR3 covers 15 residues. The germline V gene has CDR1 MNHNS and CDR2 SASEGT. Between the trimmed V and J ends, which lost 2 bases and 7 bases, there was a span of 18 bases. The CDR3 coding sequence is TGTGCCAGCAGTGAACTGCGTTTTAAGGCAGGAGAGCAGTACTTC. The encoded protein is CASSELRFKAGEQYF.

The V and J genes are TRBV5-1 and TRBJ2-7, with D tentatively TRBD1 (6 bases). CDR1 SGHRS and CDR2 YFSETQ come from the germline V gene. Trimming cost V 4 bases and J 2 bases, with 16 bases left between them. The CDR3 totals 15 residues. The CDR3 coding sequence is TGCGCCAGCAGCCCTTCGGTGGGGGCCACCTACGAGCAGTACTTC. Protein product: CASSPSVGATYEQYF. Together with reference TRBV5-1 and TRBJ2-7, the CDR3 gives the full variable domain: KAGVTQTPRYLIKTRGQQVTLSCSPISGHRSVSWYQQTPGQGLQFLFEYFSETQRNKGNFPGRFSGRQFSNSRSEMNVSTLELGDSALYLCASSPSVGATYEQYFGPGTRLTVT.

This chain uses TRBV5-4 with TRBJ2-1; D call uncertain. V was cut by 0 bases and J by 7 bases, with 14 bases left in between. The CDR3 has 15 amino acids. Germline CDR1 SGHNT, CDR2 YYREEE (reference sequence). The CDR3 bases are TGTGCCAGCAGCTTGGGGGGTTTTTCGGGTAATGAGCAGTTCTTC. The encoded protein is CASSLGGFSGNEQFF.

This clone was seen a handful of times. This sequence joins TRBV5-1 and TRBJ2-3, with 12 bases fitting TRBD2. Germline values: CDR1 SGHRS, CDR2 YFSETQ. This CDR3 has 14 residues. V lost 0 bases and J lost 8; bases outside the gene matches: 1. DNA for the CDR3: TGCGCCAGCAGCTTGGCTAGCGGGGGGGCTACGCAGTATTTT. As protein: CASSLASGGATQYF.

The chain joins TRBV7-6 to TRBJ1-5; D is uncertain. V dropped 0 bases and J dropped 0 bases, with 12 bases sitting between them. Germline CDR1 SGHVS, CDR2 FNYEAQ. The CDR3 has 17 amino acids. DNA for the CDR3: TGTGCCAGCAGCTTAGCGCGGCCAGCTCATAGCAATCAGCCCCAGCATTTT. Its translation is CASSLARPAHSNQPQHF.

The rearrangement links TRBV11-2 to TRBJ2-7, with 11 positions matching TRBD2. Germline lookup yields CDR1 SGHAT and CDR2 FQNNGV. The ends lost 5 bases at V and 0 bases at J; junction bases unmatched: 9. CDR3 length: 17 amino acids. The CDR3 spells CASSPLAGGGSSYEQYF. In DNA, the CDR3 is TGTGCCAGCAGCCCCCTAGCGGGGGGCGGTTCCTCCTACGAGCAGTACTTC.

This chain links TRBV5-4 with TRBJ2-2; D gene unclear. Germline CDR1 and CDR2: SGHNT and YYREEE (reference sequence). Trimming removed 4 bases at V and 5 bases at J, with 9 bases between. The CDR3 spans 13 residues. The CDR3 sequence is CASSLGFTGELFF. Here the CDR3 DNA reads TGTGCCAGCAGCCTAGGGTTTACCGGGGAGCTGTTTTTT.

The CDR3 DNA reads as TGTGCCAGACTACTAGCGGATCAGCCCCAGCATTTT. Encoded protein: CARLLADQPQHF. The chain combines TRBV11-2 with TRBJ1-5, with D unresolved. The CDR3 loop spans 12 amino acids. Looked up from germline, CDR1 is SGHAT and CDR2 is FQNNGV. V lost 9 bases to trimming and J lost 5 bases, with 11 bases between them.

The V call is TRBV15, the J call TRBJ2-5; TRBD1 aligns across 7 bases. CDR3 length: 14 amino acids. Trimming cost V 10 bases and J 5 bases; bases outside gene matches: 13. Germline V gene data show CDR1 as LNHNV and CDR2 as YYDKDF (reference sequence). The CDR3, as DNA: TGTGCCAGCAAAATCCAGGGGGATGAGGAGACCCAGTACTTC. Protein: CASKIQGDEETQYF.

The V and J genes are TRBV10-2 and TRBJ2-7, with 7 nucleotides matching TRBD1. Germline lookup yields CDR1 WSHSY and CDR2 SAAADI. The CDR3 covers 18 residues. The ends lost 0 bases at V and 1 base at J; junction bases unmatched: 12. CDR3 loop: CASSESTRWDRSSYEQYF. The CDR3, as DNA: TGCGCCAGCAGTGAGTCGACTCGTTGGGACAGATCTTCCTACGAGCAGTACTTC.

The chain combines TRBV6-5 with TRBJ2-7; D remains unclear. Germline assignment: CDR1 MNHEY and CDR2 SVGAGI. Trimming took 5 bases from V and 2 from J, leaving 16 bases between them. The CDR3 runs to 15 residues. CDR3 nucleotide sequence: TGTGCCAGCAGTCGGACGGTCGACGCTGCCTACGAGCAGTACTTC. This sequence encodes CASSRTVDAAYEQYF.

By proportion, this clone is medium-sized. The sample contains more than one DNA sequence encoding this CDR3. The rearrangement joins TRBV2 to TRBJ1-6; D gene unclear. V lost 6 bases, J lost 6 bases, and 9 bases lay in between. The CDR3 runs 13 residues. In germline, CDR1 is SNHLY, CDR2 FYNNEI. CDR3 sequence: CASRTGPNSPLHF. CDR3 bases: TGTGCCAGCAGGACCGGACCTAATTCACCCCTCCACTTT.

The chain is built from TRBV7-2 and TRBJ2-1; 8 positions agree with TRBD2. Germline-derived CDR1 and CDR2 are SGHTA and FQGNSA. The length of the CDR3 is 12 residues. V shed 5 bases and J 9 bases; nucleotides not matched to a gene: 3. This CDR3 reads CASSRRGAEQFF. The CDR3, as DNA: TGTGCCAGCAGCCGGCGGGGGGCTGAGCAGTTCTTC. The full variable domain, in which reference TRBV7-2 and TRBJ2-1 provide the parts outside the CDR3, is GAGVSQSPSNKVTEKGKDVELRCDPISGHTALYWYRQSLGQGLEFLIYFQGNSAPDKSGLPSDRFSAERTGGSVSTLTIQRTQQEDSAVYLCASSRRGAEQFFGPGTRLTVL.

The rearrangement uses TRBV5-8 and TRBJ2-5; D tentatively fits TRBD1 or TRBD2 (6 bases each). Germline CDR1 reads SGHTS; CDR2 reads YDEGEE. The CDR3 runs to 15 residues. V lost 4 bases, J lost 5 bases, and 18 bases lay in between. Here the CDR3 reads CASSPLSGGAETQYF. For the CDR3, the DNA is TGTGCCAGCAGCCCATTATCCGGGGGCGCGGAGACCCAGTACTTC. Supplemented by reference TRBV5-8 and TRBJ2-5, the full variable domain reads EAGVTQSPTHLIKTRGQQATLRCSPISGHTSVYWYQQALGLGLQFLLWYDEGEERNRGNFPPRFSGRQFPNYSSELNVNALELEDSALYLCASSPLSGGAETQYFGPGTRLLVL.

The genes are TRBV7-9 and TRBJ2-5, with 9 bases matching TRBD1. Trimming removed 5 bases from V and 0 bases from J; junction bases left unmatched: 7. The germline V gene has CDR1 SEHNR and CDR2 FQNEAQ (reference sequence). This CDR3 region has 16 residues. Here the CDR3 DNA reads TGTGCCAGCAGCGAGGACAGGGGAATTTACCAAGAGACCCAGTACTTC. As protein: CASSEDRGIYQETQYF.

The chain couples TRBV11-3 to TRBJ2-7, with a weak D call TRBD2 (5 bases). V lost 6 bases and J 6 bases, leaving 15 bases between the germline ends. The CDR3 loop spans 13 amino acids. The V gene's germline CDR1 is SGHNT and CDR2 YENEEA. For the CDR3, the DNA is TGTGCCAGCAGTACTACCTACGAGGGCGAGCAGTACTTC. It codes for CASSTTYEGEQYF. Variable domain in full (rest from reference TRBV11-3 and TRBJ2-7): EAGVVQSPRYKIIEKKQPVAFWCNPISGHNTLYWYLQNLGQGPELLIRYENEEAVDDSQLPKDRFSAERLKGVDSTLKIQPAELGDSAVYLCASSTTYEGEQYFGPGTRLTVT.

This clone came up a few times. CDR3 residues: CASSYVTGPYEQYF. CDR3 nucleotides: TGTGCCAGCTCCTATGTAACTGGCCCCTACGAGCAGTACTTC. The chain combines TRBV7-2 with TRBJ2-7; D remains ambiguous. Germline loops: CDR1 SGHTA, CDR2 FQGNSA. V shed 8 bases and J shed 2 bases, with 16 bases lying between them. CDR3 length: 14 residues.

This clone ranks as medium-sized. This chain connects TRBV15 to TRBJ2-2; D possibly corresponds to TRBD1 (6 bases). Trimming took off 0 bases at V and 2 bases at J, with 16 bases between the two ends. Per the germline V gene, CDR1 is LNHNV and CDR2 is YYDKDF (reference sequence). The CDR3 contains 18 residues. In nucleotides, the CDR3 is TGTGCCACCAGCAGAGATCCGGGACATTTGATTAACACCGGGGAGCTGTTTTTT. Protein product: CATSRDPGHLINTGELFF.

J is TRBJ1-1 and V is TRBV30; D call uncertain. The CDR3 has 12 residues. Germline lookup yields CDR1 GTSNPN and CDR2 SVGIG (reference sequence). V shed 3 bases and J shed 3 bases, with 8 bases lying between them. The CDR3 spells CAWSRSDTEAFF. CDR3 DNA sequence: TGTGCCTGGAGCAGATCGGACACTGAAGCTTTCTTT.

The chain carries TRBV10-1 and TRBJ2-7; 8 bases align to TRBD1. V was clipped by 2 bases and J by 9 bases; unmatched bases: 6. The CDR3 is 13 residues long. Per the germline V gene, CDR1 is WNHNN and CDR2 is SYGVQD (reference sequence). In DNA form, the CDR3 reads TGCGCCAGCAGTGAGGGACAGGGAGGTGCGCAGTACTTC. Encoded protein: CASSEGQGGAQYF.

This sequence joins TRBV5-1 and TRBJ2-3; 8 bases map to TRBD1. CDR3 length equals 16 residues. CDR1 is SGHRS, CDR2 YFSETQ, per germline. The V and J ends lost 6 bases and 0 bases, in that order; junction bases with no gene match: 9. The CDR3 spells CASTIQGATSTDTQYF. Written as DNA, the CDR3 is TGCGCCAGCACTATTCAGGGGGCGACTAGCACAGATACGCAGTATTTT.